Each of the 24 T cell receptor beta chains below was sequenced from the same sample in a study of shared clonotypes between healthy human individuals. The data were produced by immunoSEQ multiplex PCR, yet TCRdb's version contains in-frame clones alone and is incomplete. The sample records approximately 2.5 million clones, more than 90% being singletons. The sequenced sample consisted of naive CD4+ T cells sorted from blood. The subset here: CD45RA+ positively selected. The receptors come from a man in his late teens or twenties in good health.

Concerning this clone itself: The sample carries other DNA sequences with the same CDR3. V gene TRBV30 combines with J gene TRBJ2-7; D ambiguous. Per the germline V gene, CDR1 is GTSNPN and CDR2 is SVGIG (reference sequence). V was shortened by 3 bases and J by 0 bases, with 6 bases between the two germline ends. The length of the CDR3 is 12 residues. CDR3 in amino acids: CAWSPNSYEQYF. CDR3 nucleotides: TGTGCCTGGAGCCCTAACTCCTACGAGCAGTACTTC.

The genes are TRBV6-4 and TRBJ1-1; 10 bases are shared with TRBD1. The CDR3 totals 18 residues. Germline-derived CDR1 and CDR2 are MRHNA and SNTAGT. V lost 4 bases, J lost 0 bases, and 11 bases stayed unmatched. CDR3: CASSVIVGTGALNTEAFF. CDR3 in DNA: TGTGCCAGCAGTGTAATAGTCGGGACAGGGGCTTTGAACACTGAAGCTTTCTTT.

This clone showed up just a few times. This chain connects TRBV6-5 to TRBJ1-5; D ambiguous. Germline V gene sequence: CDR1 MNHEY, CDR2 SVGAGI. Trimming pared 6 bases from V and 7 bases from J, leaving 13 bases between. The CDR3 runs 13 residues. The CDR3 coding sequence is TGTGCCAGCAGCCCCGAAGGAGTGCAGCCCCAGCATTTT. This translates into CASSPEGVQPQHF.

The chain couples TRBV15 to TRBJ1-3; D call uncertain. This CDR3 contains 17 residues. Germline CDR1 LNHNV, CDR2 YYDKDF (reference sequence). Trimming took off 0 bases at V and 0 bases at J, with 12 bases between the two ends. The chain's CDR3 is CATSRDGAKSSGNTIYF. The DNA of the CDR3 is TGTGCCACCAGCAGAGATGGAGCAAAGAGCTCTGGAAACACCATATATTTT.

The chain carries TRBV4-1 and TRBJ2-2; TRBD2 matches at 11 bases. The CDR3 covers 17 residues. Germline loops: CDR1 MGHRA, CDR2 YSYEKL. J lost 6 bases, V lost 6 bases, and 12 bases had no gene match. The CDR3 bases are TGCGCCAGCAGGGAACTAGCGGGAGCTGGCTCACCCGGGGAGCTGTTTTTT. It encodes CASRELAGAGSPGELFF.

Comments on this clone: In the same sample, other DNA sequences code for this CDR3. This rearrangement joins TRBV6-1 to TRBJ2-7, with D tentatively TRBD1 (5 bases). V lost 1 base to trimming and J lost 3 bases, with 10 bases between them. Germline-derived CDR1 and CDR2 are MNHNS and SASEGT. The CDR3 extends over 14 amino acids. As DNA, the CDR3 is TGTGCCAGCAGTGAAGGTAGGGGCCTCTACGAGCAGTACTTC. As protein: CASSEGRGLYEQYF.

This clone was seen only once. The rearrangement joins TRBV4-1 to TRBJ2-1; D possibly corresponds to TRBD1 (5 bases). The CDR3 runs 13 residues. Germline CDR1 MGHRA, CDR2 YSYEKL. The V end was cut by 3 bases, the J end by 10 bases, with 13 bases between. CDR3 region: CASSHPDREEQFF. CDR3 bases: TGCGCCAGCAGCCACCCCGACAGAGAAGAGCAGTTCTTC.

In DNA, the CDR3 is TGTGCCAGCTCACCCTACCAGCGGGGGGGCGAAGAGACCCAGTACTTC. It yields the protein CASSPYQRGGEETQYF. The gene calls are TRBV18 and TRBJ2-5, with 10 positions matching TRBD2. The CDR3 consists of 16 residues. CDR1 is KGHSH, CDR2 LQKENI, per germline. The V gene end was trimmed by 3 bases and the J gene end by 3 bases; junction bases not matched to a gene: 7.

The gene calls are TRBV12-5 and TRBJ2-3; 7 positions match TRBD1. This CDR3 spans 14 amino acids. V gave up 6 bases and J gave up 1 base; unmatched junction bases: 4. Germline CDR1 and CDR2: LGHNT and FRNRAP. CDR3 protein: CASGTGTGTDTQYF. The CDR3 DNA reads as TGTGCTAGTGGCACCGGGACAGGCACAGATACGCAGTATTTT.

V and J are TRBV5-4 and TRBJ1-1; 7 bases align to TRBD1. Trimming at V came to 4 bases and at J to 11 bases, leaving 11 bases not matched to a gene. This CDR3 is built from 13 residues. Germline-derived CDR1 and CDR2 are SGHNT and YYREEE (reference sequence). This chain's CDR3 is CASSPPGQLNAFF. The DNA of the CDR3 is TGTGCCAGCAGCCCCCCGGGACAGCTCAATGCTTTCTTT. The full variable domain, with the rest looked up from reference TRBV5-4 and TRBJ1-1, is ETGVTQSPTHLIKTRGQQVTLRCSSQSGHNTVSWYQQALGQGPQFIFQYYREEENGRGNFPPRFSGLQFPNYSSELNVNALELDDSALYLCASSPPGQLNAFFGQGTRLTVV.

CDR3 loop: CASSLGTLRSPLHF. CDR3 nucleotides: TGTGCCAGCAGTCTCGGGACATTACGATCACCCCTCCACTTT. This sequence joins TRBV25-1 and TRBJ1-6; TRBD1 is a possible D gene (6 bases). V was pared by 5 bases and J by 10 bases, with 15 bases between. Germline V CDR1 and CDR2: MGHDK, SYGVNS. The CDR3 length is 14 residues. The whole variable domain, remainder taken from reference TRBV25-1 and TRBJ1-6, is EADIYQTPRYLVIGTGKKITLECSQTMGHDKMYWYQQDPGMELHLIHYSYGVNSTEKGDLSSESTVSRIRTEHFPLTLESARPSHTSQYLCASSLGTLRSPLHFGNGTRLTVT.

This clone was observed a single time. This chain links TRBV14 with TRBJ2-1; TRBD1 matches 8 bases. The CDR3 runs 14 residues. CDR1 is SGHDN and CDR2 is FVKESK in the germline V gene. V gave up 0 bases and J gave up 11 bases; unmatched junction bases: 6. The CDR3 DNA reads as TGTGCCAGCAGCCAAGATCTGTACAGGGGGAAGCAGTTCTTC. Translation: CASSQDLYRGKQFF.

V gene TRBV15 combines with J gene TRBJ1-4, with a weak D call TRBD1 (6 bases). Germline V gives CDR1 LNHNV, CDR2 YYDKDF (reference sequence). V shed 1 base and J shed 11 bases, with 11 bases lying between them. The CDR3 runs to 13 residues. The CDR3 reads CATSRGLQGKLFF. CDR3 DNA sequence: TGTGCCACCAGCAGAGGTTTACAGGGTAAACTGTTTTTT.

J is TRBJ2-3 and V is TRBV9; D ambiguous. This CDR3 spans 14 amino acids. Germline lookup yields CDR1 SGDLS and CDR2 YYNGEE. V lost 4 bases, J lost 6 bases, and 15 bases lay in between. CDR3 sequence (DNA): TGTGCCAGCAGCCGACCTTCCGCGGCGGATACGCAGTATTTT. It is translated as CASSRPSAADTQYF.

The V and J genes are TRBV4-1 and TRBJ2-5; no reliable D call. CDR1 MGHRA and CDR2 YSYEKL come from the germline V gene. V gave up 0 bases and J gave up 0 bases, with 20 bases separating them. The CDR3 consists of 19 residues. CDR3 sequence (DNA): TGCGCCAGCAGCCAAGATGGCTTATTCACACCTCAGTACCAAGAGACCCAGTACTTC. Protein: CASSQDGLFTPQYQETQYF.

The J gene is TRBJ2-3, the V gene TRBV5-1; 9 bases are shared with TRBD1. V gave up 3 bases and J gave up 4 bases; unmatched junction bases: 9. CDR3 length: 16 residues. The germline gives CDR1 SGHRS, CDR2 YFSETQ. The CDR3 loop reads CASSSTLGQGSDTQYF. The CDR3 DNA follows: TGCGCCAGCAGCTCTACACTGGGACAGGGTTCAGATACGCAGTATTTT.

The rearrangement joins TRBV4-1 to TRBJ2-7; TRBD1 matches at 12 bases. The CDR3 has 16 amino acids. The germline gives CDR1 MGHRA, CDR2 YSYEKL. V shed 4 bases and J 5 bases; nucleotides not matched to a gene: 9. This CDR3 is CASSLTGTGGFNEQYF. The CDR3 DNA is TGCGCCAGCAGCCTTACCGGGACAGGGGGCTTCAACGAGCAGTACTTC.

This rearrangement joins TRBV30 to TRBJ1-2; 8 positions agree with TRBD1. V was clipped by 2 bases and J by 4 bases; unmatched bases: 6. The length of the CDR3 is 14 residues. Germline V gene data show CDR1 as GTSNPN and CDR2 as SVGIG (reference sequence). CDR3 sequence: CAWSSDRASYGYTF. The CDR3 DNA follows: TGTGCCTGGAGTTCGGACAGGGCTTCCTATGGCTACACCTTC.

This clone has a single count. The chain is built from TRBV30 and TRBJ2-7, with unresolved D. The CDR3 covers 14 residues. Trimming removed 3 bases from V and 1 base from J, with 13 bases in between. Per germline, CDR1 GTSNPN and CDR2 SVGIG (reference sequence). The CDR3 region is CAWRAQGRSYEQYF. CDR3 DNA: TGTGCCTGGAGGGCCCAAGGTCGGTCCTACGAGCAGTACTTC.

The chain uses TRBV10-3 and TRBJ2-3; D is perhaps TRBD1 (5 bases). Germline CDR1 and CDR2: ENHRY and SYGVKD. V was cut by 4 bases and J by 4 bases, with 12 bases left in between. The CDR3 loop spans 14 amino acids. The CDR3 bases are TGTGCCATCAGTGGGGGCTCGACAGCAGATACGCAGTATTTT. Translation gives CAISGGSTADTQYF.

This clone was detected only once. The CDR3 spells CASSTRTSGGAKPGANVLTF. The CDR3, as DNA: TGTGCCAGTAGTACACGGACTAGCGGGGGGGCCAAGCCTGGGGCCAACGTCCTGACTTTC. V and J are TRBV19 and TRBJ2-6, with TRBD2 identical over 15 bases. The J segment lost 2 bases and the V segment lost 4 bases, leaving 9 bases of the junction unmatched. Germline loops: CDR1 LNHDA, CDR2 SQIVND (reference sequence). The CDR3 has 20 residues.

V is TRBV19 and J is TRBJ1-2; TRBD1 might be the D (5 bases). V dropped 3 bases and J dropped 8 bases, with 10 bases sitting between them. The V gene's germline CDR1 is LNHDA and CDR2 SQIVND (reference sequence). The CDR3 has 12 amino acids. The CDR3 bases are TGTGCCAGTAGTATGACAGCCCAAGGCTACACCTTC. It translates to CASSMTAQGYTF.

The chain carries TRBV5-1 and TRBJ2-3, with unresolved D. The germline V and J ends were trimmed by 0 bases and 2 bases, with 10 bases remaining between them. This CDR3 region has 15 residues. Germline CDR1 and CDR2: SGHRS and YFSETQ. The CDR3 DNA follows: TGCGCCAGCAGCTTGGACGCCTTCTCCACAGATACGCAGTATTTT. Residues: CASSLDAFSTDTQYF.

The chain recombines TRBV29-1 with TRBJ2-7; the D call may be TRBD1 or TRBD2 (5 bases each). V was clipped by 4 bases and J by 0 bases, with 13 bases between them. The CDR3 has 14 amino acids. Germline CDR1 and CDR2: SQVTM and ANQGSEA. CDR3 loop: CSVVGTQSSYEQYF. CDR3 sequence (DNA): TGCAGCGTTGTAGGGACCCAGAGCTCCTACGAGCAGTACTTC.